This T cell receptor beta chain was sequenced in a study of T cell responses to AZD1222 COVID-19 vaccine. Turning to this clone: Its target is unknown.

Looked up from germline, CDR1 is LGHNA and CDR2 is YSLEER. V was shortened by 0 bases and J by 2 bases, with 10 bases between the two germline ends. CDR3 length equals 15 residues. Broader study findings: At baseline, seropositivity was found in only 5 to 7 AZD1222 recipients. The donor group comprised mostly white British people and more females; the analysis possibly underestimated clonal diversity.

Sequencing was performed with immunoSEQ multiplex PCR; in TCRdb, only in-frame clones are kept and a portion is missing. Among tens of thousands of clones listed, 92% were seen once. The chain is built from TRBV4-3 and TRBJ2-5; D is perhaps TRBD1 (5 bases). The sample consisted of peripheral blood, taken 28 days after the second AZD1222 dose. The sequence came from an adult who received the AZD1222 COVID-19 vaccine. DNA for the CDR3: TGCGCCAGCAGCCAAGATTGGGGCATTCAAGAGACCCAGTACTTC. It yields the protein CASSQDWGIQETQYF.